Sequencing of this T cell receptor (beta chain) was carried out in a study of T cell responses to AZD1222 COVID-19 vaccine. Sequencing used immunoSEQ multiplex PCR; TCRdb keeps in-frame clones, though not all of them. This sample carries about 150,000 clones, 88% of them seen once, and the ten largest clones take more than 12%. Trimming cost V 8 bases and J 4 bases; bases outside gene matches: 16. Germline CDR1 is MRHNA and CDR2 is SNTAGT. The CDR3 runs 16 residues. The sequences come from peripheral blood, collected on day 0 of AZD1222 vaccination. This clonotype originated in an adult in good health. The chain is built from TRBV6-4 and TRBJ1-2; 7 bases match TRBD1. CDR3 nucleotides: TGTGCCAGCCCCAGAGGGGGCTGGTATAAGGGCTATGGCTACACCTTC. Protein product: CASPRGGWYKGYGYTF.